This T cell receptor beta chain appears in the sequencing data of a study of T cells in Graves' hyperthyroidism and ophthalmopathy. Points from the study as a whole: Ophthalmopathy and stable hyperthyroidism were told apart by a 13 V-J model. Prediction of ophthalmopathy progression came a median around 6.5 months pre-onset.

The table lists this clonotype with many counts. As yet, its antigen is unknown. CDR1 ENHRY and CDR2 SYGVKD come from the germline V gene. This CDR3 region has 13 residues. V was shortened by 0 bases and J by 6 bases, with 9 bases between the two germline ends. RNA transcripts gave rise to amplified TCR beta CDR3 regions. HTBI primers were used for first-round RT-PCR of the TCR CDR3. Each CDR3 protein gets one entry after TCRdb re-called the multiplex PCR reads with MiXCR. The data contain roughly 380,000 distinct CDR3 sequences, approximately 13% of them singletons. This TCR came from a man aged 30 to 45 with Graves' hyperthyroidism that later progressed to Graves' ophthalmopathy. Sequencing used blood. This chain links TRBV10-3 with TRBJ2-7, with D unresolved. The CDR3 protein is CAISESERAEQYF. CDR3 coding DNA: TGTGCCATCAGTGAGTCTGAGCGAGCCGAGCAGTACTTC.